The 6 T cell receptor beta chains reported below all come from one sample, sequenced in a study of T cell responses to AZD1222 COVID-19 vaccine. TCRdb's table, derived via immunoSEQ multiplex PCR, lists solely in-frame clones and lacks some. This sample has about 99,000 clones; roughly 88% occur once, and the top ten carry about 4.8%. Specimen: peripheral blood, collected on day 0 of AZD1222 vaccination. These receptors originate from an adult in good health.

Regarding this clone: This CDR3 fails to terminate in the conserved phenylalanine or tryptophan, so it likely reflects a read error. The DNA is left out, because the CDR3 cannot be placed on it with certainty; the CDR3 is given as TCRdb lists it. This rearrangement joins TRBV28 to TRBJ1-1. The CDR3 spans 12 residues, counting both ends. The V gene's germline CDR1 is MDHEN and CDR2 SYDVKM. The CDR3: CASSSGLGGRHS.

This chain uses TRBV6-2 or TRBV6-3 with TRBJ2-5; D might be TRBD1 (6 bases). The CDR3 extends over 15 amino acids. Germline V gene sequence: CDR1 MNHEY, CDR2 SVGEGT. Between the trimmed V and J ends, which lost 5 bases and 0 bases, there was a span of 13 bases. The CDR3 sequence is CASSTRGRDQETQYF. CDR3 nucleotides: TGTGCCAGCAGTACCAGGGGAAGGGACCAAGAGACCCAGTACTTC.

This chain connects TRBV2 to TRBJ2-5, with TRBD2 matching 11 bases. Germline trimming cut 5 bases from V and 3 bases from J; bases unmatched to any gene: 5. The CDR3 loop spans 15 amino acids. Germline V lookup: CDR1 SNHLY, CDR2 FYNNEI. The CDR3 reads CASSRQTSGEETQYF. DNA for the CDR3: TGTGCCAGCAGTAGGCAGACTAGCGGGGAAGAGACCCAGTACTTC.

This clone has a single count. V usage is TRBV6-6 and J usage is TRBJ1-6; 9 positions agree with TRBD1. Germline lookup yields CDR1 MNHNY and CDR2 SVGAGI (reference sequence). This CDR3 spans 15 amino acids. Trimming cost V 4 bases and J 7 bases; bases outside gene matches: 5. CDR3 DNA: TGTGCCAGCAGTTCAATCGGGACAGGGAATTCACCCCTCCACTTT. Its translation: CASSSIGTGNSPLHF.

This clone was observed once. The V call is TRBV19, the J call TRBJ2-1; tentatively, D is TRBD2 (5 bases). The V and J ends lost 6 bases and 10 bases respectively, with 13 bases between them. The CDR3 covers 12 residues. Germline V gene sequence: CDR1 LNHDA, CDR2 SQIVND (reference sequence). CDR3 sequence reads: CASSLLASEQFF. The DNA of the CDR3 is TGTGCCAGTAGCCTCCTAGCAAGCGAGCAGTTCTTC. Looking up the rest from reference TRBV19 and TRBJ2-1 gives the full variable domain: DGGITQSPKYLFRKEGQNVTLSCEQNLNHDAMYWYRQDPGQGLRLIYYSQIVNDFQKGDIAEGYSVSREKKESFPLTVTSAQKNPTAFYLCASSLLASEQFFGPGTRLTVL.

J is TRBJ2-5 and V is TRBV6-1, with TRBD2 identical over 12 bases. The CDR3 consists of 18 residues. Germline V gene data show CDR1 as MNHNS and CDR2 as SASEGT. Germline trimming cut 4 bases from V and 4 bases from J; bases unmatched to any gene: 13. CDR3 residues: CASSGLTSGGFYTETQYF. CDR3 coding DNA: TGTGCCAGCAGTGGGCTAACTAGCGGGGGGTTTTATACAGAGACCCAGTACTTC.